These 2 T cell receptor beta chains came from one sample sequenced in a study of T cells in Graves' hyperthyroidism and ophthalmopathy (dated by TCRdb to between 2018 and 2021). Preparation of the library involved multiplex PCR. The run used an Illumina HiSeq 2000. TCR beta CDR3 regions were amplified from RNA transcripts. For the first round of RT-PCR on the TCR CDR3, the HTBI primer set was used together with the Qiagen OneStep RT-PCR kit. TCRdb's own reprocessing of the public reads used fastp at Q25 and MiXCR and kept productive beta chains. For every CDR3 protein sequence, its rows merge into one entry that carries the most common genes and DNA. Here the sample has some 300,000 distinct CDR3 sequences; over 15% occur a single time. Approximately 31% of the sample goes to the ten largest clones. Sequenced: blood. The receptors were gathered from a man aged 30-40 years with Graves' hyperthyroidism.

At least ten counts were recorded for this clonotype. V gene TRBV7-8 combines with J gene TRBJ2-1, with 8 bases matching TRBD1. J was trimmed by 4 bases and V by 5 bases; bases with no gene match: 10. The germline gives CDR1 SGHVS, CDR2 FQNEAQ. CDR3 length: 16 amino acids. The chain's CDR3 is CASSSVRDRTYNEQFF. DNA of the CDR3: TGTGCCAGCAGCAGTGTCCGGGACAGGACATACAATGAGCAGTTCTTC.

This chain uses TRBV20-1 with TRBJ2-6, with 8 bases aligning to TRBD1. CDR3 size: 16 residues. CDR1 and CDR2 from the germline V gene are DFQATT and SNEGSKA (reference sequence). With 6 bases clipped from V and 0 bases from J, the junction kept 7 bases outside the gene matches. The CDR3 DNA is TGCAGTGCCCAGGGACAGGCAGCCTCTGGGGCCAACGTCCTGACTTTC. It codes for CSAQGQAASGANVLTF.